Each of the 18 T cell receptor beta chains below was sequenced from the same sample in a study of immune characterization of retroperitoneal liposarcoma (dated by TCRdb to the late 2010s). Libraries came from PCR. TCRdb shows the sequencer as NextSeq 500. The public reads were reprocessed in TCRdb via fastp at Q25 and MiXCR, keeping in-frame beta chains. Identical CDR3 proteins give one entry, which carries the most common genes and DNA. The sample table contains 2,700 or so distinct CDR3 sequences; only one count was recorded for 46% of them. Of the sample, around 50% is held by the ten largest clones. The sample was tumor tissue. The receptor source for this set is a male donor with retroperitoneal liposarcoma.

This clonotype was observed a handful of times. The rearrangement links TRBV6-6 to TRBJ2-3; weak D call: TRBD2 (6 bases). This CDR3 comprises 16 residues. Germline V gives CDR1 MNHNY, CDR2 SVGAGI (reference sequence). V was clipped by 0 bases and J by 1 base, with 11 bases between them. DNA of the CDR3: TGTGCCAGCAGTTACTCGGGACTGAGGGGCACAGATACGCAGTATTTT. Amino acids: CASSYSGLRGTDTQYF.

The sample holds a few counts of this clonotype. The V gene is TRBV12-3 or TRBV12-4, the J gene TRBJ2-1; 8 bases are shared with TRBD2. The ends lost 6 bases at V and 10 bases at J; junction bases unmatched: 5. CDR3 length equals 12 residues. This CDR3 is CASSRTSWEQFF. CDR3 nucleotides: TGTGCCAGCAGCCGGACTAGCTGGGAGCAGTTCTTC.

This clonotype was counted only a few times. This rearrangement joins TRBV19 to TRBJ2-3; 7 bases fit TRBD1. J lost 2 bases, V lost 4 bases, and 6 bases had no gene match. CDR1 and CDR2 (germline): LNHDA, SQIVND (reference sequence). The CDR3 loop spans 15 amino acids. The CDR3 here is CASSKRDRFTDTQYF. The CDR3 nucleotides are TGTGCCAGTAGTAAGAGGGACAGATTCACAGATACGCAGTATTTT.

This chain connects TRBV5-1 to TRBJ2-1, with D uncertain. The V end lost 0 bases, the J end lost 0 bases, and 7 bases lay between the germline ends. The CDR3 has 15 residues. Germline assignment: CDR1 SGHRS and CDR2 YFSETQ. The CDR3 protein is CASSLGADSYNEQFF. DNA for the CDR3: TGCGCCAGCAGCTTGGGGGCAGACTCCTACAATGAGCAGTTCTTC.

The gene calls are TRBV7-2 and TRBJ2-3, with 12 bases fitting TRBD2. This CDR3 has 17 amino acids. Looked up from germline, CDR1 is SGHTA and CDR2 is FQGNSA. Trimming took 1 base from V and 5 from J; bases not matched to a gene: 7. CDR3 sequence reads: CASSLGLAGGHGDTQYF. The CDR3 region has the DNA TGTGCCAGCAGCTTAGGGCTAGCGGGGGGGCATGGAGATACGCAGTATTTT.

The chain recombines TRBV7-6 with TRBJ2-1, with TRBD1 as a possible D gene (6 bases). The CDR3 consists of 15 residues. V was cut by 7 bases and J by 13 bases, with 26 bases left in between. From germline, CDR1 is SGHVS and CDR2 FNYEAQ. The CDR3 loop reads CASTPLGAVQETQFF. In DNA, the CDR3 is TGTGCCAGCACCCCCCTGGGGGCCGTCCAAGAGACCCAGTTCTTC.

The chain couples TRBV6-1 to TRBJ2-1, with D possibly being TRBD2 (6 bases). Between the trimmed V and J ends, which lost 2 bases and 4 bases, there was a span of 6 bases. The germline V gene encodes CDR1 MNHNS and CDR2 SASEGT. This CDR3 spans 13 amino acids. The CDR3 reads CASSERGYNEQFF. Here the CDR3 DNA reads TGTGCCAGCAGTGAACGGGGGTACAATGAGCAGTTCTTC.

The rearrangement joins TRBV6-1 to TRBJ1-3; D remains unclear. Trimming cost V 6 bases and J 1 base, with 7 bases left between them. Looked up from germline, CDR1 is MNHNS and CDR2 is SASEGT. The CDR3 runs to 13 residues. The CDR3 reads CASSWTSGNTIYF. The CDR3 DNA is TGTGCCAGCAGCTGGACGTCTGGAAACACCATATATTTT.

The chain is built from TRBV7-2 and TRBJ2-7; 7 nucleotides match TRBD1. The J segment lost 2 bases and the V segment lost 1 base, leaving 14 bases of the junction unmatched. Looked up from germline, CDR1 is SGHTA and CDR2 is FQGNSA. This CDR3 spans 18 amino acids. The CDR3 region is CASSLVGFSTGSTYEQYF. CDR3 bases: TGTGCCAGCAGCTTAGTTGGTTTTTCGACAGGGTCTACCTACGAGCAGTACTTC.

This chain connects TRBV4-1 to TRBJ2-2; D not certain. V was shortened by 1 base and J by 5 bases, with 8 bases between the two germline ends. Germline assignment: CDR1 MGHRA and CDR2 YSYEKL. This CDR3 has 14 amino acids. CDR3 coding DNA: TGCGCCAGCAGCCAAGCGCTACGGACCGGGGAGCTGTTTTTT. Translated: CASSQALRTGELFF.

The rearrangement links TRBV25-1 to TRBJ2-2; D perhaps matches TRBD1 (7 bases). V was trimmed by 1 base and J by 4 bases, leaving 10 bases between them. This CDR3 comprises 15 residues. The germline V gene has CDR1 MGHDK and CDR2 SYGVNS. CDR3 nucleotides: TGTGCCAGCAGTGAATGGCAGGGGGGCACCGGGGAGCTGTTTTTT. It specifies CASSEWQGGTGELFF.

The chain has TRBV6-1 and TRBJ2-1, with 13 bases aligning to TRBD2. The end of the DNA is better explained by TRBJ2-7, so the J call may be wrong. Germline lookup yields CDR1 MNHNS and CDR2 SASEGT. This CDR3 has 17 residues. CDR3 protein: CASRAGTSGARREEQYF. The CDR3 region has the DNA TGTGCCAGCCGGGCCGGGACTAGCGGGGCCAGGAGGGAGGAGCAGTACTTC.

This clonotype is labeled as medium-sized (0.01 to 0.1%). The gene calls are TRBV12-3 or TRBV12-4 and TRBJ2-3; 10 positions match TRBD2. J gave up 4 bases and V 7 bases, and 5 bases lay outside the gene matches. The CDR3 contains 14 residues. CDR3: CASKASGSADTQYF. As DNA, the CDR3 is TGTGCCAGCAAGGCTAGCGGGAGCGCAGATACGCAGTATTTT.

The V gene is TRBV5-5, the J gene TRBJ2-1; 9 bases line up with TRBD2. The CDR3 extends over 15 amino acids. Trimming at V came to 0 bases and at J to 4 bases, leaving 2 bases not matched to a gene. The germline V gene encodes CDR1 SGHKS and CDR2 YYEKEE (reference sequence). CDR3 sequence (DNA): TGTGCCAGCAGCTTGGATCTAGCGGGATACAATGAGCAGTTCTTC. Residues: CASSLDLAGYNEQFF.

This CDR3 reads CASSWMSGVYEQYF. CDR3 bases: TGTGCCAGCAGTTGGATGTCAGGGGTGTACGAGCAGTACTTC. This sequence joins TRBV12-3 or TRBV12-4 and TRBJ2-7; weak D call: TRBD1 (6 bases). V was trimmed by 4 bases and J by 4 bases, leaving 14 bases between them. The CDR3 covers 14 residues.

Judged by abundance, this clonotype is hyperexpanded. The chain combines TRBV7-2 with TRBJ2-5, with 13 bases that match TRBD2. The CDR3 has 19 amino acids. The trim removed 2 bases at V and 2 bases at J, leaving 11 bases unmatched. From germline, CDR1 is SGHTA and CDR2 FQGNSA. The CDR3 region is CASSLRGTSGMHSQETQYF. In DNA form, the CDR3 reads TGTGCCAGCAGCTTAAGGGGGACTAGCGGGATGCACTCTCAAGAGACCCAGTACTTC.

This clonotype is medium-sized in the sample. The V gene is TRBV7-8, the J gene TRBJ2-3, with D maybe TRBD2 (6 bases). Germline loops: CDR1 SGHVS, CDR2 FQNEAQ. The V gene lost 2 bases and the J gene lost 6 bases, with 6 bases spanning the gap. The CDR3 runs to 12 residues. The CDR3 here is CASSLLADTQYF. The CDR3 DNA follows: TGTGCCAGCAGCTTACTAGCGGATACGCAGTATTTT.

The rearrangement links TRBV5-3 to TRBJ2-1; 8 nucleotides match TRBD2. TRBV5-3 is designated an ORF whose function remains uncertain. The ends lost 0 bases at V and 7 bases at J; junction bases unmatched: 15. The CDR3 is made up of 18 amino acids. The CDR3: CARSLVVHPRLANNEQFF. The DNA for the CDR3 is TGTGCCAGAAGCTTGGTCGTACACCCGAGACTAGCGAATAATGAGCAGTTCTTC.